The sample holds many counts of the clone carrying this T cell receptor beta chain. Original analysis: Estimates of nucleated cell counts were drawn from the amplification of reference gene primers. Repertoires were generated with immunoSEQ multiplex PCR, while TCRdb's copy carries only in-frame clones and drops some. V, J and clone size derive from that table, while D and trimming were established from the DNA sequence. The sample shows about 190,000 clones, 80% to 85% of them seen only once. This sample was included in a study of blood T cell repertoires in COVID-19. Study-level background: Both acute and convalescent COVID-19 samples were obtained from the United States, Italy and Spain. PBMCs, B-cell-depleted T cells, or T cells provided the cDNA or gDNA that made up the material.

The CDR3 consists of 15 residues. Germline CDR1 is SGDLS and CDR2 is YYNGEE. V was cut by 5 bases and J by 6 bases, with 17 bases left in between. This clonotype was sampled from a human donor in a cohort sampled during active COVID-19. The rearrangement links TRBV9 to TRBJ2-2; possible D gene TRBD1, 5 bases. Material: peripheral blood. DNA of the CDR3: TGTGCCAGCAGAGTCGACAGTGGACGCGCCGGGGAGCTGTTTTTT. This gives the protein CASRVDSGRAGELFF. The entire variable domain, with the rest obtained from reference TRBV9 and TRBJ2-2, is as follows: DSGVTQTPKHLITATGQRVTLRCSPRSGDLSVYWYQQSLDQGLQFLIQYYNGEERAKGNILERFSAQQFPDLHSELNLSSLELGDSALYFCASRVDSGRAGELFFGEGSRLTVL.